This T cell receptor beta chain stems from a study of T cell changes during pregnancy in multiple sclerosis. Clones were read by immunoSEQ multiplex PCR, and TCRdb kept only the in-frame ones, dropping some. Here the sample spans approximately 40,000 clones, about 85% being singletons. Trimming left V 5 bases short and J 0 bases short, with 16 bases between. There are 16 residues in the CDR3. The germline CDR1 and CDR2 sequences are SQVTM and ANQGSEA. This TCR was recovered from a female donor with multiple sclerosis, enrolled in a pregnancy study. J is TRBJ1-4 and V is TRBV29-1; D uncertain. The input for sequencing was CD4+ T cells from peripheral blood mononuclear cells, taken in the second trimester of pregnancy. The CDR3 coding sequence is TGCAGCGTTCCCGAAGACCTCGGAGCAACTAATGAAAAACTGTTTTTT. Its protein product is CSVPEDLGATNEKLFF.